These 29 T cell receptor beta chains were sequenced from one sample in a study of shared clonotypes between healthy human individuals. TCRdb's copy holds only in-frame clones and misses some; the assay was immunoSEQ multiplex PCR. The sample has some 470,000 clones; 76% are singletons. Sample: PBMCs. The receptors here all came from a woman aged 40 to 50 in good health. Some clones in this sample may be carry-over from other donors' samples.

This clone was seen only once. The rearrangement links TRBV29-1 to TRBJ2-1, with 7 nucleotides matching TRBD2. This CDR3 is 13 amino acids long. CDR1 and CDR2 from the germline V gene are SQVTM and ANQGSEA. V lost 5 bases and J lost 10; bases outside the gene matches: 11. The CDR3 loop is CSVSRLADAEQFF. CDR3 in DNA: TGCAGCGTTTCGCGGCTAGCGGACGCCGAGCAGTTCTTC.

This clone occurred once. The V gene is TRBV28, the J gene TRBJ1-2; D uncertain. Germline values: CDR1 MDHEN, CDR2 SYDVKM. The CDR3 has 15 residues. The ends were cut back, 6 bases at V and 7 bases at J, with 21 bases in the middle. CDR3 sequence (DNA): TGTGCCAGCAGCCTTAATCCCGGTGTGGGAGGTGGCTACACCTTC. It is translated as CASSLNPGVGGGYTF.

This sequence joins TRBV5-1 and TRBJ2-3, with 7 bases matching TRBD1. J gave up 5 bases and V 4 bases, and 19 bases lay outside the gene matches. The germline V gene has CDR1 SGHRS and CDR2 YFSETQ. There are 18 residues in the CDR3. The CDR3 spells CASSLQGQGVDTGDTQYF. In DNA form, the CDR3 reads TGCGCCAGCAGCCTACAGGGCCAGGGGGTGGACACTGGAGATACGCAGTATTTT.

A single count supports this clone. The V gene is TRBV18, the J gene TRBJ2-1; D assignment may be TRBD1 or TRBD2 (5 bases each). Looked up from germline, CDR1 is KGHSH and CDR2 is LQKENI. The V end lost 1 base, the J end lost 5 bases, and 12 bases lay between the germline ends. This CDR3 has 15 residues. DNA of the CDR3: TGTGCCAGCTCACCACGGACCGGGGCGCACAATGAGCAGTTCTTC. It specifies CASSPRTGAHNEQFF. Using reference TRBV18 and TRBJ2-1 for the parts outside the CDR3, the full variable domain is NAGVMQNPRHLVRRRGQEARLRCSPMKGHSHVYWYRQLPEEGLKFMVYLQKENIIDESGMPKERFSAEFPKEGPSILRIQQVVRGDSAAYFCASSPRTGAHNEQFFGPGTRLTVL.

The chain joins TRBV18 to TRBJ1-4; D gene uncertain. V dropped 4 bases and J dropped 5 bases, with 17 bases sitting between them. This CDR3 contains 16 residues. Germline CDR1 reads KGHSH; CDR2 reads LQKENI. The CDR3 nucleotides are TGTGCCAGCTCACTCGCCTTGGTGGTTCCAAATGAAAAACTGTTTTTT. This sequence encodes CASSLALVVPNEKLFF.

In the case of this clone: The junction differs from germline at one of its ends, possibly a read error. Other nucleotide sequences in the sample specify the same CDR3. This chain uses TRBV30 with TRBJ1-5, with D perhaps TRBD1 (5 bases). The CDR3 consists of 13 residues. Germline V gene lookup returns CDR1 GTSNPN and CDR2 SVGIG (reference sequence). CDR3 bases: TGTGCCTGGACCCAGGGTCCGGGGCAGCCCCAGCATTTC. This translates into CAWTQGPGQPQHF.

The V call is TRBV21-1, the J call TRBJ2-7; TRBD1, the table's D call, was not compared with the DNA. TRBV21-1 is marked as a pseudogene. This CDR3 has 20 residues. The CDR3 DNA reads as TGTGCCAGCAGCAAAAGTGGGCCGGGACAGAGGCGGGTGGGCTCCTACGAGCAGTACTTC. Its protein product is CASSKSGPGQRRVGSYEQYF.

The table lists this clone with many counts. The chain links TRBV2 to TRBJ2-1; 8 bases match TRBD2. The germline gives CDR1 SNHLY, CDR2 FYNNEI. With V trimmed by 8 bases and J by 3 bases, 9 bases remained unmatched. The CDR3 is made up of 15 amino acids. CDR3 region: CASHRGLAIYNEQFF. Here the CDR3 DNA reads TGTGCCAGCCACCGCGGACTAGCAATCTACAATGAGCAGTTCTTC. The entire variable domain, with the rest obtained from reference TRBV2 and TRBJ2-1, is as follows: EPEVTQTPSHQVTQMGQEVILRCVPISNHLYFYWYRQILGQKVEFLVSFYNNEISEKSEIFDDQFSVERPDGSNFTLKIRSTKLEDSAMYFCASHRGLAIYNEQFFGPGTRLTVL.

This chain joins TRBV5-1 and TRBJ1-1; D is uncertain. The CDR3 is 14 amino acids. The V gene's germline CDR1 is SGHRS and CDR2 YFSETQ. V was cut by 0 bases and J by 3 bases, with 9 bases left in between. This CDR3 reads CASSLGTVYTEAFF. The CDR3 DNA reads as TGCGCCAGCAGCTTGGGTACGGTTTACACTGAAGCTTTCTTT.

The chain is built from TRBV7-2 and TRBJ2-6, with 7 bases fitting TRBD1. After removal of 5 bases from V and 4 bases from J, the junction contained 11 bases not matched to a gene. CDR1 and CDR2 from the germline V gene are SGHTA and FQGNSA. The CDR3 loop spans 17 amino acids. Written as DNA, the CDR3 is TGTGCCAGCAGCCCCGACAGGGTTCGAAGGGGGGCCAACGTCCTGACTTTC. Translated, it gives CASSPDRVRRGANVLTF.

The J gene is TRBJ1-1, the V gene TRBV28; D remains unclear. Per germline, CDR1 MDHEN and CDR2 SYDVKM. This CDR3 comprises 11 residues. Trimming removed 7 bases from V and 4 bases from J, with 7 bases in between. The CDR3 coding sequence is TGTGCCAGCAAACGGATCACTGAAGCTTTCTTT. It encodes CASKRITEAFF. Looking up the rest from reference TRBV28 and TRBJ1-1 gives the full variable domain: DVKVTQSSRYLVKRTGEKVFLECVQDMDHENMFWYRQDPGLGLRLIYFSYDVKMKEKGDIPEGYSVSREKKERFSLILESASTNQTSMYLCASKRITEAFFGQGTRLTVV.

CDR3 amino acids: CASSIRAGGPQPQHF. The CDR3 nucleotides are TGTGCCAGTAGTATAAGGGCAGGGGGCCCTCAGCCCCAGCATTTT. The chain uses TRBV19 and TRBJ1-5; 8 nucleotides match TRBD1. Trimming took 2 bases from V and 6 from J; bases not matched to a gene: 6. Germline CDR1 LNHDA, CDR2 SQIVND (reference sequence). This CDR3 has 15 residues.

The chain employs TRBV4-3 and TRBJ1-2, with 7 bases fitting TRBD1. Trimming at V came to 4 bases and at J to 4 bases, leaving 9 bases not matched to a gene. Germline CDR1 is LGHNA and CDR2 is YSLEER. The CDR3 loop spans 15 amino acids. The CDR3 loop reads CASSPSDREGYGYTF. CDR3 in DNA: TGCGCCAGCAGCCCTTCAGACAGGGAAGGCTATGGCTACACCTTC.

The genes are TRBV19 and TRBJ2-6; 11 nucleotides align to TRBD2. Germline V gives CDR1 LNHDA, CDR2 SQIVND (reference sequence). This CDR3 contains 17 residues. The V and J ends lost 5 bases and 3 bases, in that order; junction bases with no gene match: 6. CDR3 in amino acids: CASSVTSGRGGANVLTF. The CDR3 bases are TGTGCCAGTAGTGTTACTAGCGGGAGAGGTGGGGCCAACGTCCTGACTTTC.

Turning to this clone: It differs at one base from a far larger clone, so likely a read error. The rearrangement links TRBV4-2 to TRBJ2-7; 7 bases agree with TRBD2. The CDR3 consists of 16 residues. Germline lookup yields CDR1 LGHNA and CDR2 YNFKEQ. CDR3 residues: CASGQAWRGSSYEQYF. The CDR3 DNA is TGTGCCAGCGGCCAAGCCTGGCGGGGGAGCTCCTACGAGCAGTACTTC.

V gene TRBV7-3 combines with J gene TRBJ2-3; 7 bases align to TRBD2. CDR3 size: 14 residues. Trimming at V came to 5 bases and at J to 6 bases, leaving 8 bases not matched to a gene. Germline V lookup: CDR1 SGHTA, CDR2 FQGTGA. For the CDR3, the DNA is TGTGCCAGCAGCCAAAGGGACTATCCGGATACGCAGTATTTT. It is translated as CASSQRDYPDTQYF.

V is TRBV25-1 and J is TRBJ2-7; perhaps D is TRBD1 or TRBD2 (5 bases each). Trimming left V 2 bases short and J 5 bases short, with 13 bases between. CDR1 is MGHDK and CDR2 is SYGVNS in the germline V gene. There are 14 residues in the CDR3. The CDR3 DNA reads TGTGCCAGCAGTGAAGGGACCAGGCCCCACGAGCAGTACTTC. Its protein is CASSEGTRPHEQYF.

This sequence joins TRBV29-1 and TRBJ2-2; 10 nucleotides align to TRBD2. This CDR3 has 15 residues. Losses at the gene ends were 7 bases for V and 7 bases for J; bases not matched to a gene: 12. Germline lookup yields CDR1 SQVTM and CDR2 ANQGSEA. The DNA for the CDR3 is TGCAGCGCCGCCGCAGCGGGAGGGCCAGGCGGGGAGCTGTTTTTT. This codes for CSAAAAGGPGGELFF.

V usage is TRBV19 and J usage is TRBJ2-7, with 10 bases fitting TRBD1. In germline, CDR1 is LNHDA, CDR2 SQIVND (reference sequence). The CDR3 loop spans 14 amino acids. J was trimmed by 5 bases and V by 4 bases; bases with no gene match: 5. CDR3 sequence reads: CASSSDRGHDEQYF. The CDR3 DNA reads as TGTGCCAGTAGTAGCGACAGGGGGCACGACGAGCAGTACTTC.

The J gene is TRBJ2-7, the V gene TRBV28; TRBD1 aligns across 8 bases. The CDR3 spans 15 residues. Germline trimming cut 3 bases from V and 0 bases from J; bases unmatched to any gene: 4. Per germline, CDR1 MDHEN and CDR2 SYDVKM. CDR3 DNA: TGTGCCAGCAGTTTGACAGGGGCCACCTCCTACGAGCAGTACTTC. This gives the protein CASSLTGATSYEQYF.

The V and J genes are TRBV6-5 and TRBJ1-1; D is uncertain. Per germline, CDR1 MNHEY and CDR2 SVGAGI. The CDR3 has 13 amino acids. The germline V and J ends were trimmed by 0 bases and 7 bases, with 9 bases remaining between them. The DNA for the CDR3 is TGTGCCAGCAGTTACTCCCCCCCCAGTGAAGCTTTCTTT. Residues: CASSYSPPSEAFF.

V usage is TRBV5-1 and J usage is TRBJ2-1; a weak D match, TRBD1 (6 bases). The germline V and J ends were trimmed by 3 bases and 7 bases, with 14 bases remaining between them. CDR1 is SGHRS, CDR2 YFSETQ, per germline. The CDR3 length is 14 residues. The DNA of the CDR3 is TGCGCCAGCAGCTACAGGGATAATAGGAATGAGCAGTTCTTC. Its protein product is CASSYRDNRNEQFF.

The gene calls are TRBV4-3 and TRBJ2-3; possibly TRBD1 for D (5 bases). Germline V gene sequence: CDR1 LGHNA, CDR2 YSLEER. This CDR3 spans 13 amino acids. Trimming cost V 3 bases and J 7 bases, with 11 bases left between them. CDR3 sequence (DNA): TGCGCCAGCAGCCAGGACCAGGGAAATACGCAGTATTTT. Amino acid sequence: CASSQDQGNTQYF.

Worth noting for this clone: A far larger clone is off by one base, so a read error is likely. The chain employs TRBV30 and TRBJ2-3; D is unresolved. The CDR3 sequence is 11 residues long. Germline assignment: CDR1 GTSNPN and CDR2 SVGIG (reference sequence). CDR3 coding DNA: TGTGCCTGTTCCCTAAGCCACACGCAGTGTTTT. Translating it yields CACSLSHTQCF.

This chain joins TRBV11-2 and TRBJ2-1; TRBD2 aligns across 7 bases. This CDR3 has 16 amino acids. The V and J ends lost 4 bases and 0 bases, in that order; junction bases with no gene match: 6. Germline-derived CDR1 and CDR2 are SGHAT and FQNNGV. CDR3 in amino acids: CASSSGRTSSYNEQFF. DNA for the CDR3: TGTGCCAGCAGCTCGGGGAGGACTAGCTCCTACAATGAGCAGTTCTTC.

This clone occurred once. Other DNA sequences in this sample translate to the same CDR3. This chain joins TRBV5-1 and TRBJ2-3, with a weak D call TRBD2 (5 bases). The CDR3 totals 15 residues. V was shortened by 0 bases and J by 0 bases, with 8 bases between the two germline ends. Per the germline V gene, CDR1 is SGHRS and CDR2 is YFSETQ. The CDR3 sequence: CASSLEGGSTDTQYF. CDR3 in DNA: TGCGCCAGCAGCTTGGAAGGCGGGAGCACAGATACGCAGTATTTT.

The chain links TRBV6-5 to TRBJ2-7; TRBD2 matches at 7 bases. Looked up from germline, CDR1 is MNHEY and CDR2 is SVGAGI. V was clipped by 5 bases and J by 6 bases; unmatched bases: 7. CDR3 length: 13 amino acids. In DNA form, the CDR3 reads TGTGCCAGCAGTCCAGGACTAGTGCGCGAGCAGTACTTC. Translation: CASSPGLVREQYF.

The CDR3 is CASSPGGLSDQPQHF. The CDR3 coding sequence is TGTGCCAGCAGTCCTGGGGGCCTCTCTGATCAGCCCCAGCATTTT. The gene calls are TRBV28 and TRBJ1-5, with D possibly TRBD1 on 6 matching bases. CDR1 and CDR2 (germline): MDHEN, SYDVKM. The length of the CDR3 is 15 residues. Trimming left V 5 bases short and J 5 bases short, with 16 bases between.

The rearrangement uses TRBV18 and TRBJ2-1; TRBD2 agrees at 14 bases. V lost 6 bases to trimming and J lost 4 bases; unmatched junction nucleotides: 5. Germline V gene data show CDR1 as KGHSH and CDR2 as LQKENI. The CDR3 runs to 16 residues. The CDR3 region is CASSATSGREYNEQFF. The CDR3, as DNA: TGTGCCAGCTCCGCGACTAGCGGGAGGGAATACAATGAGCAGTTCTTC. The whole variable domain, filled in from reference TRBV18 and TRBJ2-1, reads NAGVMQNPRHLVRRRGQEARLRCSPMKGHSHVYWYRQLPEEGLKFMVYLQKENIIDESGMPKERFSAEFPKEGPSILRIQQVVRGDSAAYFCASSATSGREYNEQFFGPGTRLTVL.